Listed below are T cell receptor beta chains from one sample, sequenced in a study of PD-L1 blockade in urothelial cancer. The protocol was immunoSEQ multiplex PCR, while the TCRdb copy is restricted to in-frame clones and leaves out a portion. Of 35,000 to 40,000 clones in the sample, under 90% were seen once. Sequenced material: PBMCs, taken around atezolizumab (anti-PD-L1) treatment. The source of these receptors is a man aged 55 to 70 with urothelial cancer. Each CDR3 is given with its conserved first and last residue.

cdr3_length v_call cdr3_aa
17 TRBV18 CASSPSGDSHSGNTIYF
16 TRBV30 CACLAGDATSTDTQYF
16 TRBV18 CASSPPEVGPYNEQFF
12 TRBV30 CAWSVLGNEQFF
12 TRBV6-5 CAAGWGEETQYF
15 TRBV6-1 CASTGTGGIGWGYTF
13 TRBV18 CASSPGTRNEQFF
15 TRBV6-6 CASSSTGGSQETQYF
15 TRBV5-5 CASSTGQNYNSPLHF
17 TRBV13 CASSLRGITANTGELFF
15 TRBV29-1 CSVLGQWTNTGELFF
14 TRBV28 CASRAGRGPGGYTF
9 TRBV7-3 CASSPSNTF
17 TRBV5-6 CASSLGRGTGWNQPQHF
15 TRBV5-6 CASMAPGQGTYEQYF
13 TRBV7-9 CASSSRGPYEQYF
11 TRBV27 CASSFGLEAFF
19 TRBV6-1 CASSEDVNTSFLAKNIQYF
15 TRBV10-3 CAISEYRGLDYGYTF
14 TRBV19 CASTSTGGNYGYTF
15 TRBV6-1 CASSRGGGWGDTQYF
13 TRBV6-1 CASTPRGPDTQYF
15 TRBV2 CASRGGGAADYGYTF
14 TRBV19 CASSILREATEAFF
17 TRBV7-8 CASSGLSPQSRANVLTF
14 TRBV10-3 CAISDPGQNEKLFF
15 TRBV5-8 CASSMSTPFTYEQYF
15 TRBV5-4 CASSFATGQGNEQFF
12 TRBV5-4 CASSLQRNEQFF
15 TRBV28 CASSAFGATNEKLFF
12 TRBV30 CASGGVRTEAFF
16 TRBV6-1 CASSEGPGVGQETQYF
16 TRBV5-6 CASSLYSRTGSYEQYF
14 TRBV25-1 CASSAAGMNTEAFF
15 TRBV28 CASSTVAGGLYEQYF
16 TRBV4-2 CASSQELAGLSYEQYF
17 TRBV5-1 CASSLSGGPYENTEAFF
12 TRBV7-9 CASSLTNTEAFF
14 TRBV7-3 CASSLKLNTGELFF
16 TRBV14 CASSHLAGGPPDTQYF
16 TRBV6-1 CASSAGRDYRTDTQYF
13 TRBV6-6 CASSYGPRDIQYF
16 TRBV4-2 CASSPHRTATYNEQFF
15 TRBV30 CAWSAGTGVGSEAFF
14 TRBV2 CASMDSTSYNEQFF
14 TRBV2 CASSLEGGDNEQFF
14 TRBV7-9 CASSSGTGYNEQFF
12 TRBV27 CASSRGADTQYF